One T cell receptor beta chain is described in this entry. This sample was taken from a study of OX40 agonist ivuxolimab in advanced cancers. The method was immunoSEQ multiplex PCR; TCRdb's version includes in-frame clones alone and lacks a portion of them. The profile shows 70,000 to 75,000 clones, approximately 78% of them singletons. Looked up from germline, CDR1 is SEHNR and CDR2 is FQNEAQ (reference sequence). This CDR3 region has 11 residues. V lost 3 bases and J 3 bases, leaving 2 bases between the germline ends. The sample in question was CD4+ or CD8+ T cells sorted from blood, obtained in a trial of the OX40 agonist ivuxolimab. The rearrangement uses TRBV7-9 and TRBJ1-1; D gene unclear. The clonotype was recovered from an adult with an advanced solid tumor such as melanoma, head and neck, liver or kidney cancer. CDR3 in DNA: TGTGCCAGCAGCTTGGACACTGAAGCTTTCTTT. As protein: CASSLDTEAFF.